This TCR beta chain was sequenced during a study of shared clonotypes between healthy human individuals. Study in general: Every donor yielded three CD4 naive, three CD4 memory, two CD8 naive and one CD8 memory plate.

Study findings and constraints: Of the naive CD4 clonotypes, around 4.7% were shared across a few donors. Naive subsets typically showed greater estimated richness than memory subsets.

CD8 cells regarded as naive lacked CD45RO, were positively chosen for CCR7, and omitted terminally differentiated effector memory CD45RA+ cells. Germline loops: CDR1 MNHNY, CDR2 SVGAGI (reference sequence). V was shortened by 4 bases and J by 13 bases, with 20 bases between the two germline ends. This CDR3 comprises 14 residues. TCRdb's table, derived via immunoSEQ multiplex PCR, lists solely in-frame clones and lacks some. This sample has about 580,000 clones, with 98% found just once. Notes on this clone: Its target is not known.

The receptor's source is a man aged 30 to 39 in good health. The sample taken for sequencing was naive CD8+ T cells sorted from blood. The chain recombines TRBV6-6 with TRBJ2-4, with D possibly being TRBD1 (6 bases). In DNA, the CDR3 is TGTGCCAGCAGTTGGGACACTCTCCGGTTCGAACAGTACTTC. Encoded protein: CASSWDTLRFEQYF.